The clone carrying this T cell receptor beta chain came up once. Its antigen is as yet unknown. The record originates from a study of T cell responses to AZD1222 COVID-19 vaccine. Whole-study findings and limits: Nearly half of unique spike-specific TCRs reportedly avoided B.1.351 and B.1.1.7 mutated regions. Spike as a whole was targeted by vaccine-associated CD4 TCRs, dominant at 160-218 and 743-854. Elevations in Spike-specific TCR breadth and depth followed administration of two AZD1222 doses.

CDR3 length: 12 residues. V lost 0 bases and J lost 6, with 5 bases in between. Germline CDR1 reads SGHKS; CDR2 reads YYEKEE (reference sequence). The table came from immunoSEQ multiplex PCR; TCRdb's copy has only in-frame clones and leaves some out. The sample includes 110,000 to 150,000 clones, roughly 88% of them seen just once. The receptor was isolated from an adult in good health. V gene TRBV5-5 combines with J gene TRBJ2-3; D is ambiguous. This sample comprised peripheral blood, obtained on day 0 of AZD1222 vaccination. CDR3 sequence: CASSLVSDTQYF. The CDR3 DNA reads TGTGCCAGCAGCTTGGTGTCGGATACGCAGTATTTT. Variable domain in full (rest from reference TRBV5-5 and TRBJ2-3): DAGVTQSPTHLIKTRGQQVTLRCSPISGHKSVSWYQQVLGQGPQFIFQYYEKEERGRGNFPDRFSARQFPNYSSELNVNALLLGDSALYLCASSLVSDTQYFGPGTRLTVL.